These T cell receptor beta chains were read from a single sample in a study of cytomegalovirus exposure and HLA in healthy donors. The repertoire was sequenced with immunoSEQ multiplex PCR; TCRdb's copy has only in-frame clones and lacks some. The sample holds about 110,000 clones, roughly 76% seen once. Sequences were obtained from PBMCs. Receptors originate from a man aged 18 to 30 in good health and CMV-seronegative. Both conserved end residues are part of each CDR3. A D gene is named only where the DNA matches it firmly. The size field is filled for only some rows; it gives once, few, many or a size class.

J gene | V gene | D gene | clone size | CDR3 DNA | CDR3 protein
TRBJ1-6 | TRBV9 | TRBD1 | once | TGTGCCAGCAGCTGGACAGGGCGGGAATCACCCCTCCACTTT | CASSWTGRESPLHF
TRBJ1-4 | TRBV5-4 | . | . | TGTGCCAGCAGCCAACAGGGTCCAAGTGAAAAACTGTTTTTT | CASSQQGPSEKLFF
TRBJ2-5 | TRBV7-7 | TRBD2 | . | TGTGCCAGCAGCACTAGCGGGAGCTTAGGGACCCAGTACTTC | CASSTSGSLGTQYF
TRBJ1-6 | TRBV2 | . | . | TGTGCCAGCAGTGAGCGGGGCGGATCACCCCTCCACTTT | CASSERGGSPLHF
TRBJ1-1 | TRBV19 | . | . | TGTGCCAGTAGTGCGGACATGAACACTGAAGCTTTCTTT | CASSADMNTEAFF
TRBJ2-3 | TRBV6-4 | . | few | TGTGCCAGCAGTGACTTAGGAGGAACGGGCACAGATACGCAGTATTTT | CASSDLGGTGTDTQYF
TRBJ2-1 | TRBV15 | TRBD2 | . | TGTGCCACCAGCCGCGGGGGGGCTCAAAATGAGCAGTTCTTC | CATSRGGAQNEQFF
TRBJ2-3 | TRBV18 | . | . | TGTGCCAGCTCACCCCTAGTCAAGGGGCCAGATACGCAGTATTTT | CASSPLVKGPDTQYF
TRBJ2-5 | TRBV7-8 | TRBD2 | . | TGTGCCAGCAGCTTAATGATGGGCGGGGGTGAGACCCAGTACTTC | CASSLMMGGGETQYF
TRBJ2-3 | TRBV6-9 | . | . | TGTGCCAGCAGTTTCCTACTCGAGACAAGCACAGATACGCAGTATTTT | CASSFLLETSTDTQYF
TRBJ2-1 | TRBV6-4 | . | . | TGTGCCAGCTCCGGGACTGAGGGTGGTGGAGAGCAGTTCTTC | CASSGTEGGGEQFF
TRBJ2-7 | TRBV7-8 | . | . | TGTGCCAGCAGCCCACTCAGGATCGGGGTCTACGAGCAGTACTTC | CASSPLRIGVYEQYF
TRBJ1-1 | TRBV10-3 | . | many | TGTGCCACCACCAGGGACACTGAAGCTTTCTTT | CATTRDTEAFF
TRBJ2-2 | TRBV27 | . | . | TGTGCCAGCAGTTCCCAATCGGGGGAAGGGGAGCTGTTTTTT | CASSSQSGEGELFF
TRBJ1-6 | TRBV7-2 | . | few | TGTGCCAGCAGCCCCGGGGACTTTAATTCACCCCTCCACTTT | CASSPGDFNSPLHF
TRBJ1-5 | TRBV2 | TRBD1 | once | TGTGCCAGCACCTCGACAGGGGGAGGGAGAAGAGATCAGCCCCAGCATTTT | CASTSTGGGRRDQPQHF
TRBJ1-2 | TRBV29-1 | . | . | TGCAGCGCCCCCCGGCTAGAGGGCTTCGGCTACACCTTC | CSAPRLEGFGYTF
TRBJ2-7 | TRBV5-1 | TRBD1 | . | TGCGCCAGCACCCCCGGACAGGGTGTCAACGAGCAGTACTTC | CASTPGQGVNEQYF
TRBJ2-7 | TRBV7-9 | TRBD2 | . | TGTGCCAGCAGCGTCGCAGCGGGGGAGGGTGGGGAGCAGTACTTC | CASSVAAGEGGEQYF
TRBJ2-7 | TRBV2 | TRBD1 | . | TGTGCCAGCACCTTGGTGGACAGGGGGAGCGAGCAGTACTTC | CASTLVDRGSEQYF
TRBJ1-2 | TRBV18 | . | . | TGTGCCAGCTCACCTACAGGGACCCGAAACTATGGCTACACCTTC | CASSPTGTRNYGYTF
TRBJ2-7 | TRBV6-5 | TRBD1 | . | TGTGCCAGCAGTTACGCCACAGGGGCCTCCTACGAGCAGTACTTC | CASSYATGASYEQYF
TRBJ1-2 | TRBV19 | TRBD1 | . | TGTGCCAGTAGTACCGACAGGGCTGTCTATGGCTACACCTTC | CASSTDRAVYGYTF
TRBJ1-6 | TRBV7-2 | TRBD1 | . | TGTGCCAGCAGCTTAGCGCTTGGACAGGGTTCACCCCTCCACTTT | CASSLALGQGSPLHF
TRBJ1-5 | TRBV19 | . | . | TGTGCCAGTAGTATTAGCCAAGGCAATCAGCCCCAGCATTTT | CASSISQGNQPQHF
TRBJ1-1 | TRBV28 | . | . | TGTGCCAGCAGTTGGGGCACAGGGAATGGGAACACTGAAGCTTTCTTT | CASSWGTGNGNTEAFF
TRBJ1-5 | TRBV7-9 | . | . | TGTGCCAGCAGCCGAAGGTCGGCAGGTGATAGCAATCAGCCCCAGCATTTT | CASSRRSAGDSNQPQHF
TRBJ1-5 | TRBV19 | . | . | TGTGCCAGTACACTGAATAGCAATCAGCCCCAGCATTTT | CASTLNSNQPQHF
TRBJ2-7 | TRBV19 | . | once | TGTGCCACGACCGCAGGGACCTACGAGCAGTACTTC | CATTAGTYEQYF
TRBJ2-1 | TRBV6-6 | . | once | TGTGCCAGCAGATCGGGACTCCACAATGAGCAGTTCTTC | CASRSGLHNEQFF
TRBJ1-1 | TRBV5-1 | TRBD1 | . | TGCGCCAGCAGCCCCTCCGGCAGGGGGCTGGACACTGAAGCTTTCTTT | CASSPSGRGLDTEAFF
TRBJ2-2 | TRBV7-9 | TRBD1 | once | TGTTCCAGCAGCTTAGGGACAGGGGACACCGGGGAGCTGTTTTTT | CSSSLGTGDTGELFF
TRBJ2-1 | TRBV6-5 | . | . | TGTGCCAGCAGGCGCGTTTCCTACAATGAGCAGTTCTTC | CASRRVSYNEQFF
TRBJ1-2 | TRBV7-8 | . | . | TGTGCCAGCAGCCCACGCGGGGGGGCTAGTTATGGCTACACCTTC | CASSPRGGASYGYTF
TRBJ1-1 | TRBV4-1 | TRBD1 | . | TGCGCCAGCAGCCTCGAAGGGGGCAGGGGTGAAGCTTTCTTT | CASSLEGGRGEAFF
TRBJ2-3 | TRBV6-6 | TRBD2 | . | TGTGCCAGCAGTTACGGGCGGGGGGTCCTAAGAGATACGCAGTATTTT | CASSYGRGVLRDTQYF
TRBJ1-1 | TRBV10-3 | TRBD1 | . | TGTGCCACACAGGGGGCGAACACTGAAGCTTTCTTT | CATQGANTEAFF
TRBJ1-2 | TRBV27 | TRBD1 | few | TGTGCCAGCAGTTTATCTATGACAGGGGGCTATGGCTACCCCTTC | CASSLSMTGGYGYPF
TRBJ1-2 | TRBV2 | . | . | TGTGCCAGCATGGGCAGGGACTATGGCTACACCTTC | CASMGRDYGYTF
TRBJ1-1 | TRBV28 | . | . | TGTGCCACGAGGCGGGGCACTGAAGCTTTCTTT | CATRRGTEAFF